These 7 T cell receptor beta chains were sequenced from one sample in a study of T-cell memory formation after mild COVID-19 (dated by TCRdb to about 2021). Preparation of the library involved 5' RACE. TCRdb records Illumina NovaSeq 6000 as the sequencer. In TCRdb, the public reads were trimmed at Q25 with fastp and aligned with MiXCR, with productive beta chains retained. All rows with the same CDR3 protein become a single entry with the most common DNA and genes. The sample has 470,000 or so distinct CDR3 sequences on record, around a quarter of them singletons. The ten largest clonotypes hold approximately 12% of the sample. Sequenced input: PBMCs or a T cell subset sorted from them (not recorded which). Receptors were obtained from an adult woman who had mild COVID-19 (a few samples of this study predate the infection). The sample titles of this study are shuffled in the database, so cell type and time point are left out; the donor was told from shared clones.

The V gene is TRBV25-1, the J gene TRBJ2-7; possible D gene TRBD2, 5 bases. Per the germline V gene, CDR1 is MGHDK and CDR2 is SYGVNS. The CDR3 runs to 13 residues. V gave up 6 bases and J gave up 5 bases, with 14 bases separating them. CDR3 residues: CASSSSRGDEQYF. As DNA, the CDR3 is TGTGCCAGCAGCTCTAGCCGTGGGGACGAGCAGTACTTC.

This clonotype was seen at least ten times. CDR3 protein: CASSLAGGLNEQFF. DNA for the CDR3: TGTGCCAGCAGTTTAGCGGGAGGACTGAATGAGCAGTTCTTC. The V gene is TRBV12-3 or TRBV12-4, the J gene TRBJ2-1, with TRBD2 as a possible D gene (6 bases). Trimming took off 0 bases at V and 7 bases at J, with 10 bases between the two ends. The CDR3 loop spans 14 amino acids.

This clonotype has only a few counts. The V gene is TRBV5-1, the J gene TRBJ2-7; no clear D gene. V lost 0 bases to trimming and J lost 0 bases, with 7 bases between them. This CDR3 comprises 14 residues. Germline V gene sequence: CDR1 SGHRS, CDR2 YFSETQ. CDR3 residues: CASSLAYSSYEQYF. The CDR3, as DNA: TGCGCCAGCAGCTTGGCGTACAGCTCCTACGAGCAGTACTTC.

The sample holds a few counts of this clonotype. J is TRBJ1-2 and V is TRBV19, with D possibly TRBD1 on 5 matching bases. The CDR3 contains 14 residues. V lost 5 bases, J lost 4 bases, and 14 bases lay in between. Per germline, CDR1 LNHDA and CDR2 SQIVND (reference sequence). CDR3 in DNA: TGTGCCAGTAGTTCCCAATGGGGCGCCTATGGCTACACCTTC. This translates into CASSSQWGAYGYTF.

This sequence joins TRBV6-6 and TRBJ2-1, with TRBD1 matching 7 bases. With V trimmed by 5 bases and J by 8 bases, 3 bases remained unmatched. Germline V gene data show CDR1 as MNHNY and CDR2 as SVGAGI (reference sequence). The CDR3 sequence is 12 residues long. Here the CDR3 reads CASSPTGHEQFF. In DNA form, the CDR3 reads TGTGCCAGCAGTCCGACAGGGCATGAGCAGTTCTTC.

CDR3 amino acids: CASSQDYEDEQFF. DNA of the CDR3: TGCGCCAGCAGCCAAGACTACGAGGATGAGCAGTTCTTC. The V gene is TRBV4-3, the J gene TRBJ2-1; no reliable D call. CDR3 length: 13 residues. Germline V lookup: CDR1 LGHNA, CDR2 YSLEER. V was trimmed by 0 bases and J by 8 bases, leaving 8 bases between them.

V is TRBV20-1 and J is TRBJ2-1, with D perhaps matching TRBD2 (5 bases). Germline V CDR1 and CDR2: DFQATT, SNEGSKA (reference sequence). Trimming pared 0 bases from V and 2 bases from J, leaving 20 bases between. This CDR3 comprises 18 residues. The DNA for the CDR3 is TGCAGTGCTAGAGATAAGCCCCGTGGGCTAGCCCCCTACAATGAGCAGTTCTTC. Protein: CSARDKPRGLAPYNEQFF.